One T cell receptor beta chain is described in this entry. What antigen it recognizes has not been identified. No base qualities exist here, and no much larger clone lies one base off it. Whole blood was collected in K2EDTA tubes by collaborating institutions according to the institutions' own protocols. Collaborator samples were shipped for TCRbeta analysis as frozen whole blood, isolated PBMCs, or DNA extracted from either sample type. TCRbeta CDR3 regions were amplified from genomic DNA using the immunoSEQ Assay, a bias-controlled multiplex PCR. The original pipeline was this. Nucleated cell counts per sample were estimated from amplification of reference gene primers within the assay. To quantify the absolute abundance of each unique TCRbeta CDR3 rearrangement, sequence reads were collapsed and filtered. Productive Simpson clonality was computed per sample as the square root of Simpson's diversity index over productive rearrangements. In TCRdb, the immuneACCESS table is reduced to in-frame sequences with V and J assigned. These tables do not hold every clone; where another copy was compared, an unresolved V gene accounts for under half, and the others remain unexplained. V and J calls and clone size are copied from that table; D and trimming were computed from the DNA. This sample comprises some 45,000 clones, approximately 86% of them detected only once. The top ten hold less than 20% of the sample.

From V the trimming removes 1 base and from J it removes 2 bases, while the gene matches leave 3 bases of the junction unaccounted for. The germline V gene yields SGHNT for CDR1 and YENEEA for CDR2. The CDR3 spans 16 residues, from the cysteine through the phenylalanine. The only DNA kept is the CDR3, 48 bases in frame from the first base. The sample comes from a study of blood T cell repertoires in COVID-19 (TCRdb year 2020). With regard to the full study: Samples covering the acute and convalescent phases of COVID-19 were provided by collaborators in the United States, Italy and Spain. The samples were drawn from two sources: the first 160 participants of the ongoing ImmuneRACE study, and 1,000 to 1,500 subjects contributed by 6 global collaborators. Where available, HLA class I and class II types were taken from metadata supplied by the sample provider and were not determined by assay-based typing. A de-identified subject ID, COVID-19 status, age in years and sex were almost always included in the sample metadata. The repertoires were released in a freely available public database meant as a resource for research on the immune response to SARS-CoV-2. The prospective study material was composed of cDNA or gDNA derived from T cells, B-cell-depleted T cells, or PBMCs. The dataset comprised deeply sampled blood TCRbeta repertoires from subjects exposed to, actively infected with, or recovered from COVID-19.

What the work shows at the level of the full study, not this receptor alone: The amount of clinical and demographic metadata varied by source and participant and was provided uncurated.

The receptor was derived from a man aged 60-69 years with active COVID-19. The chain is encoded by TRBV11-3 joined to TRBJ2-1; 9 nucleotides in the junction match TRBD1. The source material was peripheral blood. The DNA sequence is TGTGCCAGCAGCTTAGCGGGACAGGGAGCCTACAATGAGCAGTTCTTC. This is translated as CASSLAGQGAYNEQFF.